Given below is one T cell receptor beta chain in context. At one boundary the junction diverges from the germline segment, which might be a read error. The CDR3 covers 14 residues. CDR1 SGDLS and CDR2 YYNGEE come from the germline V gene. The data stem from a study of CD4 and CD8 cells across lung adenocarcinoma regions. One entry per CDR3 protein results from TCRdb running MiXCR on the PCR reads. The sample contains fewer than 20,000 distinct CDR3 sequences, 45% to 60% of which appear only once. The genes are TRBV9 and TRBJ2-3, with TRBD2 as a possible D gene (6 bases). The J call may be wrong; the DNA end is better matched by TRBJ2-1. The sample was CD8+ T cells from the center of a lung tumor. The sequence was collected from a female donor with lung adenocarcinoma. The CD4 and CD8 labels of this study may be unreliable. The DNA of the CDR3 is TGTGTCAGCAGCCCCTCGGGAGTGAGCAATGAGCAGTTCTTC. It encodes CVSSPSGVSNEQFF.